Below, one T cell receptor beta chain is given with its context. Per the original data handling: Amplified reference gene primers provided the basis for estimating nucleated cell counts. This table comes from immunoSEQ multiplex PCR, and its TCRdb copy is limited to in-frame clones, with some not included. V and J calls and clone size are given by that table; D and trimming were obtained from the DNA. The sample has about 15,000 clones; around 74% are singletons. This entry is derived from a study of blood T cell repertoires in COVID-19. Study context: Sites across the United States, Italy and Spain contributed samples from acute and convalescent COVID-19.

Germline CDR1 LGHDT, CDR2 YNNKEL (reference sequence). The CDR3 runs to 15 residues. The V and J ends lost 2 bases and 4 bases respectively, with 14 bases between them. The chain combines TRBV3-1 (or the pseudogene TRBV3-2) with TRBJ1-1; tentatively, D is TRBD1 (5 bases). The TCR comes from a man aged 55 to 70 with acute or convalescent COVID-19. Sequencing was carried out using peripheral blood. For the CDR3, the DNA is TGTGCCAGCAGCCAATTTAAGGGGCCGGGCACTGAAGCTTTCTTT. Its translation: CASSQFKGPGTEAFF.